This TCR beta chain derives from a study of T-cell reconstitution after alpha-beta-depleted transplantation in children. Looked up from germline, CDR1 is ENHRY and CDR2 is SYGVKD. Trimming removed 5 bases from V and 0 bases from J, with 10 bases in between. The CDR3 consists of 15 residues. Using unique molecular identifiers, the investigators prepared the TCRbeta library. TCRdb passed the PCR reads through MiXCR, listing each CDR3 protein once. Among about 270,000 distinct CDR3 sequences, more than 9% were seen once, and the ten largest hold around 10%. Specimen: PBMCs from the stem cell graft donor, collected from the stem cell graft. The receptor was isolated from a human donor who donated a stem cell graft to a child with SCID. The V gene is TRBV10-3, the J gene TRBJ2-2; D is unresolved. The CDR3 region is CAISLNPTNTGELFF. The CDR3 DNA follows: TGTGCCATCAGTCTAAACCCTACGAACACCGGGGAGCTGTTTTTT.